Sequencing of this T cell receptor (beta chain) was carried out in a study of T cell repertoires in cytomegalovirus infection. The study, taken as a whole, reports: CMV-specific TCR beta clonotypes restricted by HLA-C were the ones dominating the ex vivo response. Frequencies of public TCR beta families were cumulated, and this identified carriers of CMV plus the relevant HLA.

TCRdb processed the reads anew with MiXCR; each CDR3 protein has one entry. The repertoire holds about 330,000 distinct CDR3 sequences, around 9.5% seen once, with around 4% in the top ten. Worth noting for this clonotype: As yet, its antigen is unknown.

CDR1 is ENHRY, CDR2 SYGVKD, per germline. V lost 5 bases and J lost 1, with 8 bases in between. The CDR3 extends over 13 amino acids. This clonotype originated in a human donor in good health (CMV status not recorded). Some clones in this sample may be carry-over from other donors' samples. This rearrangement joins TRBV10-3 to TRBJ2-5; D remains ambiguous. The specimen sequenced was PBMCs. The CDR3 is CAISSGAQETQYF. CDR3 DNA: TGTGCCATCAGTTCGGGCGCCCAAGAGACCCAGTACTTC.